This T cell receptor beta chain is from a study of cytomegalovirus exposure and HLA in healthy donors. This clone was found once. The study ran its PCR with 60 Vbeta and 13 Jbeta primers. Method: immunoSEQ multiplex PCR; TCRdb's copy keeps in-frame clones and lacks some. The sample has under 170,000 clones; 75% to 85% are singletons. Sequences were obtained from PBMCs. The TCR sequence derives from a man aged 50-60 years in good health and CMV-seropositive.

The CDR3 DNA reads TGTGCCAGTGAGACAGGGGGCGCGGATACGCAGTATTTT. Its translation is CASETGGADTQYF. The chain couples TRBV19 to TRBJ2-3, with 10 bases that match TRBD1. Germline CDR1 and CDR2: LNHDA and SQIVND (reference sequence). J was trimmed by 6 bases and V by 8 bases; bases with no gene match: 5. The CDR3 covers 13 residues.